The 29 T cell receptor beta chains listed next were all sequenced from one sample in a study of T cell responses to AZD1222 COVID-19 vaccine. Clones were sequenced by immunoSEQ multiplex PCR, and TCRdb holds only the in-frame ones, with some missing. The data show roughly 110,000 clones, approximately 89% seen once. This specimen was peripheral blood, taken on day 0 of AZD1222 vaccination. The receptors stem from an adult in good health.

The rearrangement links TRBV30 to TRBJ1-5; maybe TRBD1 (6 bases). Between the trimmed V and J ends, which lost 5 bases and 6 bases, there was a span of 14 bases. The CDR3 extends over 13 amino acids. CDR1 is GTSNPN, CDR2 SVGIG, per germline (reference sequence). As DNA, the CDR3 is TGTGCCTGGGCAAGACAGGCGGGTCAGCCCCAGCATTTT. Amino acids: CAWARQAGQPQHF.

V usage is TRBV5-1 and J usage is TRBJ1-4, with D tentatively TRBD1 (5 bases). Trimming took off 0 bases at V and 7 bases at J, with 19 bases between the two ends. Germline V gives CDR1 SGHRS, CDR2 YFSETQ. CDR3 length: 17 residues. CDR3 sequence reads: CASSLGVVDSRFEKLFF. CDR3 nucleotide sequence: TGCGCCAGCAGCTTGGGGGTGGTCGACAGCCGTTTTGAAAAACTGTTTTTT.

This chain joins TRBV3-1 (or the pseudogene TRBV3-2) and TRBJ2-3; 11 bases fit TRBD2. The V gene end was trimmed by 5 bases and the J gene end by 3 bases; junction bases not matched to a gene: 4. The CDR3 covers 15 residues. Germline V gives CDR1 LGHDT, CDR2 YNNKEL (reference sequence). Here the CDR3 reads CASSLGLAETDTQYF. The DNA for the CDR3 is TGTGCCAGCAGCTTGGGACTAGCGGAGACAGATACGCAGTATTTT.

This chain joins TRBV4-1 and TRBJ2-5, with D perhaps matching TRBD1 (5 bases). There are 17 residues in the CDR3. The V gene's germline CDR1 is MGHRA and CDR2 YSYEKL. Trimming removed 2 bases at V and 2 bases at J, with 18 bases between. DNA for the CDR3: TGCGCCAGCAGCCAAACGCCGCCGACAGAGGATCAAGAGACCCAGTACTTC. It yields the protein CASSQTPPTEDQETQYF.

V and J are TRBV28 and TRBJ2-7; perhaps TRBD2 as D (6 bases). Trimming removed 2 bases from V and 3 bases from J, with 11 bases in between. CDR1 MDHEN and CDR2 SYDVKM come from the germline V gene. The CDR3 runs 14 residues. CDR3 nucleotides: TGTGCCAGCAGTTTAGGGACTCCGTACTACGAGCAGTACTTC. Its translation: CASSLGTPYYEQYF.

The chain joins TRBV29-1 to TRBJ1-2; D uncertain. The length of the CDR3 is 12 residues. V lost 1 base and J lost 7, with 10 bases in between. Looked up from germline, CDR1 is SQVTM and CDR2 is ANQGSEA. This CDR3 reads CSVEVLPGGYTF. DNA of the CDR3: TGCAGCGTTGAAGTCTTACCGGGTGGCTACACCTTC.

The genes are TRBV9 and TRBJ2-3, with 9 bases identical to TRBD2. Germline CDR1 reads SGDLS; CDR2 reads YYNGEE. V lost 0 bases and J lost 2; bases outside the gene matches: 16. The CDR3 consists of 20 residues. The CDR3 DNA is TGTGCCAGCAGCGTAGCGACGAACAGCGGGGGGCCTAAGATCACAGATACGCAGTATTTT. It codes for CASSVATNSGGPKITDTQYF. Complete variable domain (other parts from reference TRBV9 and TRBJ2-3): DSGVTQTPKHLITATGQRVTLRCSPRSGDLSVYWYQQSLDQGLQFLIQYYNGEERAKGNILERFSAQQFPDLHSELNLSSLELGDSALYFCASSVATNSGGPKITDTQYFGPGTRLTVL.

The rearrangement joins TRBV7-3 to TRBJ1-1; D might be TRBD1 (5 bases). Germline CDR1 and CDR2: SGHTA and FQGTGA. CDR3 size: 13 residues. Between the trimmed V and J ends, which lost 5 bases and 1 base, there was a span of 8 bases. The CDR3 sequence: CASSQQGNTEAFF. The CDR3 DNA follows: TGTGCCAGCAGCCAGCAGGGGAACACTGAAGCTTTCTTT.

The rearrangement joins TRBV19 to TRBJ1-5; TRBD1 is a possible D gene (6 bases). Trimming removed 4 bases at V and 1 base at J, with 14 bases between. Germline V gene lookup returns CDR1 LNHDA and CDR2 SQIVND (reference sequence). The CDR3 sequence is 16 residues long. CDR3 sequence (DNA): TGTGCCAGTAGTAGTCTAGCGGGGGCGAGCAATCAGCCCCAGCATTTT. Translating it yields CASSSLAGASNQPQHF.

The rearrangement uses TRBV9 and TRBJ2-7, with 8 bases matching TRBD2. The ends lost 4 bases at V and 0 bases at J; junction bases unmatched: 12. Germline V gene data show CDR1 as SGDLS and CDR2 as YYNGEE. This CDR3 spans 17 amino acids. CDR3: CASSSWAGGASSYEQYF. The CDR3 DNA sequence: TGTGCCAGCAGCTCATGGGCGGGGGGCGCTAGCTCCTACGAGCAGTACTTC.

CDR3 nucleotide sequence: TGTGCCAGCACCAAAGGCGGGGGCAACGGCAAAAACATTCAGTACTTC. It translates to CASTKGGGNGKNIQYF. The chain is built from TRBV7-9 and TRBJ2-4; D might be TRBD2 (7 bases). The CDR3 totals 16 residues. V gave up 7 bases and J gave up 3 bases, with 19 bases separating them. Germline CDR1 is SEHNR and CDR2 is FQNEAQ (reference sequence). Looking up the rest from reference TRBV7-9 and TRBJ2-4 gives the full variable domain: DTGVSQNPRHKITKRGQNVTFRCDPISEHNRLYWYRQTLGQGPEFLTYFQNEAQLEKSRLLSDRFSAERPKGSFSTLEIQRTEQGDSAMYLCASTKGGGNGKNIQYFGAGTRLSVL.

This rearrangement joins TRBV7-3 to TRBJ2-1; 8 bases are a match to TRBD2. With 4 bases clipped from V and 5 bases from J, the junction kept 10 bases outside the gene matches. The CDR3 runs 16 residues. Per the germline V gene, CDR1 is SGHTA and CDR2 is FQGTGA. The CDR3 coding sequence is TGTGCCAGCAGCTCGTTATCCGGGACTAGTCACAATGAGCAGTTCTTC. Protein product: CASSSLSGTSHNEQFF.

The chain is built from TRBV2 and TRBJ1-1; possible D gene TRBD1, 5 bases. Per the germline V gene, CDR1 is SNHLY and CDR2 is FYNNEI. Between the trimmed V and J ends, which lost 4 bases and 2 bases, there was a span of 8 bases. The CDR3 covers 13 residues. CDR3 bases: TGTGCCAGCAGTGGTGGACACAACACTGAAGCTTTCTTT. This encodes CASSGGHNTEAFF.

This clone appeared once. The gene calls are TRBV7-3 and TRBJ1-1; D not certain. The V end was cut by 2 bases, the J end by 1 base, with 5 bases between. Germline V gene sequence: CDR1 SGHTA, CDR2 FQGTGA. CDR3 length: 13 residues. CDR3 nucleotides: TGTGCCAGCAGCTTACAGCGGAACACTGAAGCTTTCTTT. Residues: CASSLQRNTEAFF.

V is TRBV19 and J is TRBJ2-3, with D possibly being TRBD1 or TRBD2 (6 bases each). Germline V lookup: CDR1 LNHDA, CDR2 SQIVND (reference sequence). This CDR3 is built from 15 residues. Trimming took off 6 bases at V and 6 bases at J, with 19 bases between the two ends. CDR3 in amino acids: CASRDLGGNGDTQYF. In nucleotides, the CDR3 is TGTGCCAGTAGGGACCTGGGGGGCAACGGGGATACGCAGTATTTT. Combining the CDR3 with reference TRBV19 and TRBJ2-3 gives the whole variable domain DGGITQSPKYLFRKEGQNVTLSCEQNLNHDAMYWYRQDPGQGLRLIYYSQIVNDFQKGDIAEGYSVSREKKESFPLTVTSAQKNPTAFYLCASRDLGGNGDTQYFGPGTRLTVL.

J is TRBJ1-5 and V is TRBV2; a weak D match, TRBD1 (5 bases). Germline V gene sequence: CDR1 SNHLY, CDR2 FYNNEI. V was cut by 4 bases and J by 2 bases, with 9 bases left in between. The CDR3 totals 14 residues. CDR3 in amino acids: CASSVLTGNQPQHF. The DNA of the CDR3 is TGTGCCAGCAGTGTTTTGACAGGCAATCAGCCCCAGCATTTT.

This clone was counted a single time. The chain employs TRBV5-4 and TRBJ2-2, with 7 bases fitting TRBD1. The V gene's germline CDR1 is SGHNT and CDR2 YYREEE (reference sequence). Trimming at V came to 4 bases and at J to 2 bases, leaving 5 bases not matched to a gene. The length of the CDR3 is 15 residues. The CDR3 here is CASSPGTANTGELFF. Written as DNA, the CDR3 is TGTGCCAGCAGCCCCGGGACAGCCAACACCGGGGAGCTGTTTTTT.

The chain couples TRBV3-1 (or the pseudogene TRBV3-2) to TRBJ2-3; D possibly corresponds to TRBD2 (6 bases). The V end was cut by 0 bases, the J end by 4 bases, with 11 bases between. The CDR3 is 15 amino acids. Germline CDR1 LGHDT, CDR2 YNNKEL (reference sequence). Here the CDR3 reads CASSQDRLAPDTQYF. In nucleotides, the CDR3 is TGTGCCAGCAGCCAAGATAGGCTAGCGCCAGATACGCAGTATTTT.

Only one count was recorded for this clone. The gene calls are TRBV2 and TRBJ1-5; 8 bases line up with TRBD1. Trimming removed 2 bases from V and 5 bases from J; junction bases left unmatched: 5. Germline V gene data show CDR1 as SNHLY and CDR2 as FYNNEI. This CDR3 has 15 residues. The CDR3 loop reads CASSESGTGYQPQHF. Here the CDR3 DNA reads TGTGCCAGCAGTGAATCCGGGACAGGATATCAGCCCCAGCATTTT. The entire variable domain, with the rest obtained from reference TRBV2 and TRBJ1-5, is as follows: EPEVTQTPSHQVTQMGQEVILRCVPISNHLYFYWYRQILGQKVEFLVSFYNNEISEKSEIFDDQFSVERPDGSNFTLKIRSTKLEDSAMYFCASSESGTGYQPQHFGDGTRLSIL.

V usage is TRBV3-1 (or the pseudogene TRBV3-2) and J usage is TRBJ1-5; D not resolved. The CDR3 runs 14 residues. The V gene lost 3 bases and the J gene lost 5 bases, with 11 bases spanning the gap. Germline CDR1 LGHDT, CDR2 YNNKEL (reference sequence). The CDR3 DNA reads as TGTGCCAGCAGCCAGGGATATACGGATCAGCCCCAGCATTTT. Translation gives CASSQGYTDQPQHF.

The rearrangement joins TRBV6-1 to TRBJ1-1; D is ambiguous. This CDR3 contains 14 residues. V was cut by 6 bases and J by 5 bases, with 16 bases left in between. Germline V lookup: CDR1 MNHNS, CDR2 SASEGT. For the CDR3, the DNA is TGTGCCAGCAGAAGACGGGATTCGGGGACTGAAGCTTTCTTT. It yields the protein CASRRRDSGTEAFF.

The chain joins TRBV5-6 to TRBJ1-4; no reliable D call. Per germline, CDR1 SGHDT and CDR2 YYEEEE. CDR3 length: 18 residues. Deletions cut 4 bases from V and 0 bases from J, with 19 bases between. The CDR3 DNA sequence: TGTGCCAGCAGCCGTCCGGTGGGGATCCCTGCAACTAATGAAAAACTGTTTTTT. Translation: CASSRPVGIPATNEKLFF.

This clone was observed once. This sequence joins TRBV6-2 or TRBV6-3 and TRBJ1-5; D gene unclear. The CDR3 sequence is 16 residues long. The V gene lost 5 bases and the J gene lost 2 bases, with 16 bases spanning the gap. Germline CDR1 and CDR2: MNHEY and SVGEGT. CDR3 sequence reads: CASSHGTSPGNQPQHF. CDR3 in DNA: TGTGCCAGCAGTCACGGTACGTCGCCGGGCAATCAGCCCCAGCATTTT.

The chain is built from TRBV2 and TRBJ2-7; 9 bases line up with TRBD2. In germline, CDR1 is SNHLY, CDR2 FYNNEI. V lost 5 bases, J lost 4 bases, and 9 bases stayed unmatched. CDR3 length equals 15 residues. The chain's CDR3 is CASSIVLAGAYEQYF. CDR3 in DNA: TGTGCCAGCAGTATCGTCTTAGCGGGGGCTTACGAGCAGTACTTC.

The genes are TRBV30 and TRBJ1-6; 7 nucleotides agree with TRBD1. V was clipped by 5 bases and J by 4 bases; unmatched bases: 2. The CDR3 has 13 amino acids. Germline-derived CDR1 and CDR2 are GTSNPN and SVGIG (reference sequence). In nucleotides, the CDR3 is TGTGCCTGGGGGACAGCGTATAATTCACCCCTCCACTTT. Translated: CAWGTAYNSPLHF.

The CDR3 DNA follows: TGTGCCAGCAGCGTAGGCAGGCGGCAGAAGAACACTGAAGCTTTCTTT. Protein product: CASSVGRRQKNTEAFF. V is TRBV9 and J is TRBJ1-1; D unresolved. Trimming stripped 0 bases from V and 1 base from J, with 13 bases between. The CDR3 spans 16 residues. Looked up from germline, CDR1 is SGDLS and CDR2 is YYNGEE.

This sequence joins TRBV4-3 and TRBJ2-7; tentatively, D is TRBD2 (6 bases). V dropped 0 bases and J dropped 5 bases, with 32 bases sitting between them. CDR1 and CDR2 (germline): LGHNA, YSLEER. This CDR3 comprises 21 residues. CDR3: CASSQDYESGGVITPRNEQYF. DNA of the CDR3: TGCGCCAGCAGCCAAGATTATGAGTCGGGCGGGGTAATTACCCCACGGAACGAGCAGTACTTC.

The rearrangement uses TRBV10-2 and TRBJ2-7; the D is unclear. Trimming cost V 3 bases and J 0 bases, with 9 bases left between them. Germline V lookup: CDR1 WSHSY, CDR2 SAAADI. The CDR3 length is 14 residues. CDR3 amino acids: CASSDPGYSYEQYF. Here the CDR3 DNA reads TGCGCCAGCAGTGATCCGGGTTACTCCTACGAGCAGTACTTC.

V usage is TRBV5-4 and J usage is TRBJ2-4; no reliable D call. The germline CDR1 and CDR2 sequences are SGHNT and YYREEE (reference sequence). Trimming removed 6 bases from V and 6 bases from J, with 22 bases in between. This CDR3 comprises 16 residues. CDR3 nucleotides: TGTGCCAGCACCAACCTGGGGTCCGAGCCTGGAAACATTCAGTACTTC. It specifies CASTNLGSEPGNIQYF. Filled out from reference TRBV5-4 and TRBJ2-4, the complete variable domain reads ETGVTQSPTHLIKTRGQQVTLRCSSQSGHNTVSWYQQALGQGPQFIFQYYREEENGRGNFPPRFSGLQFPNYSSELNVNALELDDSALYLCASTNLGSEPGNIQYFGAGTRLSVL.